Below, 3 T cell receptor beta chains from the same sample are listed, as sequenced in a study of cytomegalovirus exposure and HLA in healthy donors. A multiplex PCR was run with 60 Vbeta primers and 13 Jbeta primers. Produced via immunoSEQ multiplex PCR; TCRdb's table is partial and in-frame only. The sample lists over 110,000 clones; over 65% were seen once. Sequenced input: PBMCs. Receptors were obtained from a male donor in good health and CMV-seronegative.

The CDR3 loop reads CASSPGTVPSQPQHF. In DNA form, the CDR3 reads TGTGCCAGCAGTCCAGGGACAGTCCCTAGTCAGCCCCAGCATTTT. The chain combines TRBV6-5 with TRBJ1-5; TRBD1 aligns across 7 bases. The CDR3 spans 15 residues. Trimming cost V 5 bases and J 6 bases; bases outside gene matches: 10. Per the germline V gene, CDR1 is MNHEY and CDR2 is SVGAGI.

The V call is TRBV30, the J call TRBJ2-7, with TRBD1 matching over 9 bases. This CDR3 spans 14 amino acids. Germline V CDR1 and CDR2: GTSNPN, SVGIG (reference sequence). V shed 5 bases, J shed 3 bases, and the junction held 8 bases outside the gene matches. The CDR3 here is CAWGKGQGNYEQYF. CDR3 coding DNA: TGTGCCTGGGGGAAGGGACAGGGAAACTACGAGCAGTACTTC.

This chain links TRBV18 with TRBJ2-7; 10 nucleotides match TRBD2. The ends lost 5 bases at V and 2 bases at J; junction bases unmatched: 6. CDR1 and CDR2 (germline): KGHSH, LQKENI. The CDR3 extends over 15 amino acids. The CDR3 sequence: CASSVGTSVPYEQYF. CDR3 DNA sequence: TGTGCCAGCTCAGTCGGGACTAGCGTTCCCTACGAGCAGTACTTC. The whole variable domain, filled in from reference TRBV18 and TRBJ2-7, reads NAGVMQNPRHLVRRRGQEARLRCSPMKGHSHVYWYRQLPEEGLKFMVYLQKENIIDESGMPKERFSAEFPKEGPSILRIQQVVRGDSAAYFCASSVGTSVPYEQYFGPGTRLTVT.